These 22 T cell receptor beta chains came from one sample sequenced in a study of CD8 T cells in Susac syndrome. cDNA came from around 0.5 to 1 ug RNA primed by random hexamers. TCRdb ran MiXCR on the immunoSEQ multiplex PCR reads and lists one entry per CDR3 protein. The table lists roughly 120,000 distinct CDR3 sequences, about 92% of them singletons. Sample: CD8+ T cells from PBMCs. These receptors were collected from a human donor with multiple sclerosis.

This clonotype has just one count. The rearrangement joins TRBV6-5 to TRBJ2-4; no definite D call. CDR1 MNHEY and CDR2 SVGAGI come from the germline V gene. Trimming took off 0 bases at V and 7 bases at J, with 10 bases between the two ends. The CDR3 covers 14 residues. The CDR3 nucleotides are TGTGCCAGCAGTTACTCAGCCACGGTGAACATTCAGTACTTC. Protein: CASSYSATVNIQYF.

V is TRBV1 and J is TRBJ2-5; TRBD1, as called in the table, went unchecked against the DNA. TRBV1 is annotated as a pseudogene. CDR3 length: 17 residues. The CDR3 DNA sequence: TGCACCAGCAGCAAGGACGTCGGGGGAACCGTCCAAGAGACCCAGTACTTC. Translated, it gives CTSSKDVGGTVQETQYF.

V usage is TRBV4-1 and J usage is TRBJ1-1; D is unclear. The CDR3 runs to 14 residues. CDR1 and CDR2 (germline): MGHRA, YSYEKL. With 3 bases removed from V and 1 base from J, the gap between germline ends came to 9 bases. The CDR3 protein is CASSHRDTNTEAFF. The CDR3 DNA reads as TGCGCCAGCAGCCATCGAGACACGAACACTGAAGCTTTCTTT.

The sample holds a few counts of this clonotype. V and J are TRBV7-2 and TRBJ2-1; D gene uncertain. Germline loops: CDR1 SGHTA, CDR2 FQGNSA. The CDR3 is 10 amino acids. Trimming left V 2 bases short and J 8 bases short, with 1 base between. The CDR3 region has the DNA TGTGCCAGCAGCTTACATGAGCAGTTCTTC. Its translation is CASSLHEQFF.

This chain links TRBV23-1 with TRBJ2-2; D uncertain. TRBV23-1 is marked as an open reading frame, function uncertain. V lost 0 bases, J lost 6 bases, and 8 bases lay in between. The CDR3 has 14 amino acids. CDR3 sequence reads: CASSQSVPPGELFF. The CDR3 DNA sequence: TGCGCCAGCAGTCAATCGGTCCCTCCCGGGGAGCTGTTTTTT.

The chain links TRBV6-5 to TRBJ2-5; 11 bases match TRBD1. The CDR3 sequence is 13 residues long. The junction had 0 bases not matched to a gene; V was cut back by 6 bases and J by 3 bases. Germline CDR1 MNHEY, CDR2 SVGAGI. For the CDR3, the DNA is TGTGCCAGCAGGGGACAGGGGGAAGAGACCCAGTACTTC. Translating it yields CASRGQGEETQYF.

The chain couples TRBV12-3 or TRBV12-4 to TRBJ2-7, with D hard to call. The CDR3 sequence is 13 residues long. V shed 1 base and J shed 5 bases, with 9 bases lying between them. As DNA, the CDR3 is TGTGCCAGCAGTTTAGTGCTCTTCCACGAGCAGTACTTC. It yields the protein CASSLVLFHEQYF.

The V gene is TRBV15, the J gene TRBJ1-1, with D possibly TRBD1 on 5 matching bases. V lost 0 bases to trimming and J lost 2 bases, with 10 bases between them. The CDR3 has 15 amino acids. Germline-derived CDR1 and CDR2 are LNHNV and YYDKDF (reference sequence). CDR3 DNA sequence: TGTGCCACCAGCAGAGACAGGGCTGACAACACTGAAGCTTTCTTT. The encoded protein is CATSRDRADNTEAFF.

The gene calls are TRBV29-1 and TRBJ1-2; no clear D. This CDR3 spans 13 amino acids. CDR1 is SQVTM, CDR2 ANQGSEA, per germline. V was clipped by 0 bases and J by 4 bases, with 9 bases between them. The CDR3 region is CSVEDGRLYGYTF. CDR3 DNA: TGCAGCGTTGAAGATGGGCGCCTCTATGGCTACACCTTC.

V gene TRBV2 combines with J gene TRBJ1-1; D unclear. V was shortened by 3 bases and J by 1 base, with 9 bases between the two germline ends. Germline loops: CDR1 SNHLY, CDR2 FYNNEI. This CDR3 contains 14 residues. CDR3 nucleotide sequence: TGTGCCAGCAGTGAGGTAGGGTCGAACACTGAAGCTTTCTTT. This sequence encodes CASSEVGSNTEAFF.

V usage is TRBV12-3 or TRBV12-4 and J usage is TRBJ2-1; 8 positions agree with TRBD2. This CDR3 comprises 14 residues. The ends lost 5 bases at V and 8 bases at J; junction bases unmatched: 8. CDR3 amino acids: CASSPGGLVHEQFF. In nucleotides, the CDR3 is TGTGCCAGCAGTCCGGGGGGACTAGTCCATGAGCAGTTCTTC.

The V gene is TRBV10-3, the J gene TRBJ2-7; 8 nucleotides match TRBD2. Looked up from germline, CDR1 is ENHRY and CDR2 is SYGVKD. The CDR3 spans 14 residues. J was trimmed by 7 bases and V by 3 bases; bases with no gene match: 8. The CDR3 region is CAISEERELSEQYV. The DNA of the CDR3 is TGTGCCATCAGTGAAGAGCGGGAGTTGAGTGAGCAGTACGTC.

J is TRBJ2-1 and V is TRBV6-1; 9 nucleotides agree with TRBD2. This CDR3 region has 16 residues. V dropped 6 bases and J dropped 2; count of bases not matched to a gene: 8. Germline CDR1 MNHNS, CDR2 SASEGT. The CDR3 DNA follows: TGTGCCAGCAGCCGAGAGTTAGCGGGAGCCTACAATGAGCAGTTCTTC. The encoded protein is CASSRELAGAYNEQFF.

There are a few counts of this clonotype. The V call is TRBV24-1, the J call TRBJ2-2; D is unresolved. Germline CDR1 and CDR2: KGHDR and SFDVKD. The CDR3 consists of 14 residues. V lost 3 bases to trimming and J lost 4 bases, with 8 bases between them. CDR3 bases: TGTGCCACCAGTGATCTTCTGAGCACCGGGGAGCTGTTTTTT. This sequence encodes CATSDLLSTGELFF.

This chain uses TRBV4-1 with TRBJ2-7, with unresolved D. The CDR3 spans 12 residues. Germline V gene data show CDR1 as MGHRA and CDR2 as YSYEKL. Between the trimmed V and J ends, which lost 0 bases and 7 bases, there was a span of 7 bases. The CDR3 spells CASSQDQEEQYF. DNA of the CDR3: TGCGCCAGCAGCCAAGATCAGGAAGAGCAGTACTTC.

The chain carries TRBV10-3 and TRBJ1-1; no reliable D call. V was trimmed by 0 bases and J by 1 base, leaving 9 bases between them. This CDR3 spans 15 amino acids. Per germline, CDR1 ENHRY and CDR2 SYGVKD. The CDR3 reads CAISESTGRNTEAFF. The DNA of the CDR3 is TGTGCCATCAGTGAGTCGACGGGGAGGAACACTGAAGCTTTCTTT.

This rearrangement joins TRBV24-1 to TRBJ2-3; 10 bases match TRBD2. The J segment lost 4 bases and the V segment lost 3 bases, leaving 12 bases of the junction unmatched. CDR1 is KGHDR, CDR2 SFDVKD, per germline. The length of the CDR3 is 18 residues. The chain's CDR3 is CATSDKLRSSGGPDTQYF. The CDR3 DNA reads TGTGCCACCAGTGATAAGTTGAGGTCTAGCGGGGGCCCAGATACGCAGTATTTT.

The chain joins TRBV19 to TRBJ1-1; D is undetermined. The V gene's germline CDR1 is LNHDA and CDR2 SQIVND (reference sequence). V was clipped by 5 bases and J by 11 bases, with 15 bases between them. The CDR3 is 12 amino acids. The CDR3 region has the DNA TGTGCCAGTAGTTTCGGACGGCTTTATGCTTTCTTT. Protein sequence: CASSFGRLYAFF.

The chain links TRBV4-1 to TRBJ1-4; D gene unclear. V was shortened by 0 bases and J by 12 bases, with 17 bases between the two germline ends. Germline lookup yields CDR1 MGHRA and CDR2 YSYEKL. The CDR3 consists of 15 residues. The CDR3 loop reads CASSQDRQAVVELFF. The CDR3 DNA reads TGCGCCAGCAGCCAAGATCGGCAGGCCGTGGTAGAACTGTTTTTT.

In its sample, this clonotype was seen once. The V and J genes are TRBV7-9 and TRBJ2-7; no reliable D call. The V gene's germline CDR1 is SEHNR and CDR2 FQNEAQ (reference sequence). V was shortened by 4 bases and J by 0 bases, with 10 bases between the two germline ends. This CDR3 comprises 14 residues. CDR3 nucleotide sequence: TGTGCCAGCAGCTCATGGGTGAGCTCCTACGAGCAGTACTTC. This codes for CASSSWVSSYEQYF.

The J gene is TRBJ2-7, the V gene TRBV4-1, with 14 nucleotides matching TRBD2. This CDR3 region has 16 residues. Germline V CDR1 and CDR2: MGHRA, YSYEKL. V shed 0 bases, J shed 3 bases, and the junction held 1 base outside the gene matches. CDR3 region: CASSQETSGGVYEQYF. DNA for the CDR3: TGCGCCAGCAGCCAAGAGACTAGCGGGGGGGTCTACGAGCAGTACTTC.

This chain uses TRBV13 with TRBJ1-4; 8 positions agree with TRBD1. The trim removed 1 base at V and 3 bases at J, leaving 4 bases unmatched. The CDR3 runs 16 residues. Germline assignment: CDR1 PRHDT and CDR2 FYEKMQ (reference sequence). CDR3 sequence: CASSLEGQEPNEKLFF. DNA of the CDR3: TGTGCCAGCAGCTTAGAGGGACAGGAGCCTAATGAAAAACTGTTTTTT.